The 17 T cell receptor beta chains in this list originate from one sample, sequenced in a study of regulatory T cells in long-lasting Graves disease. Building the TCR beta libraries relied on iRepertoire HTBI primers, and CDR3 regions underwent Arm-PCR. TCRdb fed the multiplex PCR reads into MiXCR, producing one record per CDR3 protein. The repertoire holds under 500,000 distinct CDR3 sequences, with roughly 15% as singletons. Specified time point: newly diagnosed GD, antithyroid drugs for less than 3 months. The TCR library was made from RNA extracted from PBMCs. These data were likewise used in another study, on T cells in Graves' hyperthyroidism and ophthalmopathy.

Specimen: peripheral blood mononuclear cells (PBMCs), collected at new diagnosis, from a patient treated with antithyroid drugs. The receptors here all came from a woman aged 30 to 39 with Graves disease.

This chain joins TRBV10-3 and TRBJ2-1; tentative D call: TRBD1 (6 bases). Per germline, CDR1 ENHRY and CDR2 SYGVKD. The CDR3 runs 16 residues. Between the trimmed V and J ends, which lost 3 bases and 7 bases, there was a span of 19 bases. In DNA form, the CDR3 reads TGTGCCATCAGTGATTGGGGAAGGGGGAAGGGGAATGAGCAGTTCTTC. This gives the protein CAISDWGRGKGNEQFF.

The sample holds many counts of this clonotype. In DNA form, the CDR3 reads TGTGCCAGCAGCCCATCCCCGACTAGCGACTACGAGCAGTACTTC. It encodes CASSPSPTSDYEQYF. The chain carries TRBV11-2 and TRBJ2-7, with 8 positions matching TRBD2. The CDR3 is 15 amino acids. Germline CDR1 reads SGHAT; CDR2 reads FQNNGV. The V segment lost 5 bases and the J segment 3 bases; nucleotides outside the gene matches: 9. Based on the CDR3 plus reference TRBV11-2 and TRBJ2-7, the full variable domain is EAGVAQSPRYKIIEKRQSVAFWCNPISGHATLYWYQQILGQGPKLLIQFQNNGVVDDSQLPKDRFSAERLKGVDSTLKIQPAKLEDSAVYLCASSPSPTSDYEQYFGPGTRLTVT.

This clonotype was observed many times. This chain links TRBV20-1 with TRBJ2-1, with D hard to call. This CDR3 has 14 amino acids. The V end lost 1 base, the J end lost 4 bases, and 11 bases lay between the germline ends. CDR1 is DFQATT, CDR2 SNEGSKA, per germline (reference sequence). CDR3 amino acids: CSARVGRSYNEQFF. The CDR3 bases are TGCAGTGCTAGAGTGGGCCGCTCGTACAATGAGCAGTTCTTC.

As regards this clonotype: A read error is possible here, since a much larger clone lies one base away. The V call is TRBV7-9, the J call TRBJ2-7, with no clear D. Germline lookup yields CDR1 SEHNR and CDR2 FQNEAQ (reference sequence). This CDR3 region has 17 residues. The CDR3 nucleotides are TGTGCCAGCAGCCAAGATCTGGCCCAGGTAGGCGCCTACGAGCTGTACTTC. It yields the protein CASSQDLAQVGAYELYF.

The chain carries TRBV6-1 and TRBJ2-7; weak D call: TRBD2 (6 bases). Germline V lookup: CDR1 MNHNS, CDR2 SASEGT. CDR3 length equals 14 residues. V shed 5 bases and J shed 5 bases, with 16 bases lying between them. The CDR3 region is CASSTGLIADEQYF. The CDR3 DNA reads as TGTGCCAGCAGTACCGGACTAATAGCCGACGAGCAGTACTTC.

This clonotype was detected ten times or more. The chain links TRBV13 to TRBJ2-7; D may be TRBD2 (6 bases). This CDR3 contains 14 residues. In germline, CDR1 is PRHDT, CDR2 FYEKMQ (reference sequence). V gave up 3 bases and J gave up 3 bases, with 12 bases separating them. CDR3 coding DNA: TGTGCCAGCAGCTTCAGCGGGCGTCGCTACGAGCAGTACTTC. This codes for CASSFSGRRYEQYF. Full variable domain (outside the CDR3, taken from reference TRBV13 and TRBJ2-7): AAGVIQSPRHLIKEKRETATLKCYPIPRHDTVYWYQQGPGQDPQFLISFYEKMQSDKGSIPDRFSAQQFSDYHSELNMSSLELGDSALYFCASSFSGRRYEQYFGPGTRLTVT.

This clonotype has only a few counts. The chain has TRBV27 and TRBJ2-5; TRBD1 matches 11 bases. Trimming removed 2 bases from V and 2 bases from J; junction bases left unmatched: 4. The CDR3 runs 16 residues. CDR1 is MNHEY, CDR2 SMNVEV, per germline (reference sequence). Here the CDR3 DNA reads TGTGCCAGCAGTTTAAGGACAGGGGGCTGGCAAGAGACCCAGTACTTC. Amino acids: CASSLRTGGWQETQYF.

This clonotype was seen many times. The chain is built from TRBV29-1 and TRBJ1-1; a weak D match, TRBD1 (5 bases). Looked up from germline, CDR1 is SQVTM and CDR2 is ANQGSEA. Deletions cut 6 bases from V and 3 bases from J, with 20 bases between. The CDR3 sequence is 15 residues long. The CDR3 nucleotides read TGCAGCGTCCGAATAGGGGCGTCTCAGGACACTGAAGCTTTCTTT. Its translation is CSVRIGASQDTEAFF.

This clonotype was counted ten times or more. This sequence joins TRBV18 and TRBJ1-3; TRBD1 might be the D (5 bases). This CDR3 contains 15 residues. Germline CDR1 reads KGHSH; CDR2 reads LQKENI. The V and J ends lost 0 bases and 5 bases respectively, with 11 bases between them. This CDR3 reads CASSPPWGSRNTIYF. As DNA, the CDR3 is TGTGCCAGCTCACCACCGTGGGGGAGTCGAAACACCATATATTTT. Variable domain in full (rest from reference TRBV18 and TRBJ1-3): NAGVMQNPRHLVRRRGQEARLRCSPMKGHSHVYWYRQLPEEGLKFMVYLQKENIIDESGMPKERFSAEFPKEGPSILRIQQVVRGDSAAYFCASSPPWGSRNTIYFGEGSWLTVV.

This clonotype was counted a single time. This sequence joins TRBV14 and TRBJ1-1; 9 nucleotides line up with TRBD1. This CDR3 is built from 18 residues. Germline values: CDR1 SGHDN, CDR2 FVKESK. J was trimmed by 2 bases and V by 1 base; bases with no gene match: 11. The CDR3 sequence is CASSQAKLNRGLNTEAFF. The CDR3 nucleotides are TGTGCCAGCAGCCAAGCGAAGTTAAACAGGGGGCTAAACACTGAAGCTTTCTTT.

The chain couples TRBV7-3 to TRBJ2-1; D is unclear. Germline V gene data show CDR1 as SGHTA and CDR2 as FQGTGA. This CDR3 spans 15 amino acids. The germline V and J ends were trimmed by 5 bases and 1 base, with 12 bases remaining between them. CDR3 in DNA: TGTGCCAGCAGCGTTAATAGAGGTTCCTACAATGAGCAGTTCTTC. Its translation is CASSVNRGSYNEQFF.

There are many counts of this clonotype. The V and J genes are TRBV29-1 and TRBJ1-2; TRBD1 matches 7 bases. The CDR3 contains 13 residues. Germline trimming cut 4 bases from V and 5 bases from J; bases unmatched to any gene: 7. Germline loops: CDR1 SQVTM, CDR2 ANQGSEA. CDR3 loop: CSVGGQASYGYTF. DNA for the CDR3: TGCAGCGTTGGAGGACAGGCAAGTTATGGCTACACCTTC. The variable domain in full, with the rest retrieved from reference TRBV29-1 and TRBJ1-2, is SAVISQKPSRDICQRGTSLTIQCQVDSQVTMMFWYRQQPGQSLTLIATANQGSEATYESGFVIDKFPISRPNLTFSTLTVSNMSPEDSSIYLCSVGGQASYGYTFGSGTRLTVV.

V usage is TRBV6-1 and J usage is TRBJ2-7; D possibly matches TRBD1 or TRBD2 (5 bases each). V was trimmed by 6 bases and J by 2 bases, leaving 14 bases between them. The V gene's germline CDR1 is MNHNS and CDR2 SASEGT. The CDR3 consists of 14 residues. The CDR3 region is CASSSGLLTYEQYF. CDR3 coding DNA: TGTGCCAGCAGCTCGGGGCTTCTCACCTACGAGCAGTACTTC.

Many counts were recorded for this clonotype. This rearrangement joins TRBV20-1 to TRBJ2-5; 8 positions agree with TRBD2. V gave up 3 bases and J gave up 5 bases; unmatched junction bases: 8. The CDR3 consists of 14 residues. The germline gives CDR1 DFQATT, CDR2 SNEGSKA (reference sequence). CDR3: CSARGAGAGETQYF. The CDR3 nucleotides read TGCAGTGCTAGGGGAGCGGGGGCAGGCGAGACCCAGTACTTC.

The sample holds many counts of this clonotype. The CDR3 DNA sequence: TGCAGTGCTAGAGTCCCGGGACTGGCACCTGACGAGCAGTACTTC. Amino acids: CSARVPGLAPDEQYF. The V gene is TRBV20-1, the J gene TRBJ2-7; D perhaps matches TRBD2 (6 bases). CDR3 size: 15 residues. Germline assignment: CDR1 DFQATT and CDR2 SNEGSKA (reference sequence). V was clipped by 1 base and J by 5 bases, with 18 bases between them.

The count of this clonotype is one. A clone one base away is much larger, so this may be a read error. The chain employs TRBV12-3 or TRBV12-4 and TRBJ2-1; D might be TRBD2 (6 bases). The better agreement between TRBJ2-7 and the DNA end casts doubt on the J call. The CDR3 runs to 15 residues. Here the CDR3 reads CASSFAGSSYNEQYF. In DNA form, the CDR3 reads TGTGCCAGCAGTTTCGCGGGGAGCTCCTACAATGAGCAGTACTTC.

This clonotype was observed a handful of times. The genes are TRBV18 and TRBJ2-4; no reliable D call. The CDR3 sequence is 14 residues long. The V gene lost 3 bases and the J gene lost 6 bases, with 12 bases spanning the gap. Germline-derived CDR1 and CDR2 are KGHSH and LQKENI. The CDR3 loop is CASSPLVGLNIQYF. As DNA, the CDR3 is TGTGCCAGCTCACCCTTGGTTGGGTTAAACATTCAGTACTTC.